What follows are 28 T cell receptor beta chains derived from one specimen sequenced in a study of cytomegalovirus exposure and HLA in healthy donors. PCR employed 60 Vbeta and 13 Jbeta primers. Repertoires were generated with immunoSEQ multiplex PCR, while TCRdb's copy carries only in-frame clones and drops some. The sample lists approximately 190,000 clones; approximately 78% were seen once. The sequencing sample was made of PBMCs. These receptors all come from a woman aged 30 to 39 in good health and CMV-seropositive.

This chain connects TRBV6-6 to TRBJ1-6; TRBD1 aligns across 8 bases. The trim removed 5 bases at V and 1 base at J, leaving 4 bases unmatched. This CDR3 comprises 16 residues. Per germline, CDR1 MNHNY and CDR2 SVGAGI (reference sequence). CDR3 amino acids: CASSRQGKSYNSPLHF. The CDR3 region has the DNA TGTGCCAGCAGTCGACAGGGGAAGTCCTATAATTCACCCCTCCACTTT.

This clone showed up just a few times. The chain is built from TRBV6-5 and TRBJ2-3, with unresolved D. CDR1 and CDR2 (germline): MNHEY, SVGAGI. The CDR3 loop spans 15 amino acids. Trimming cost V 0 bases and J 2 bases, with 9 bases left between them. This chain's CDR3 is CASSYSERHTDTQYF. The CDR3 DNA follows: TGTGCCAGCAGTTACTCAGAGAGACACACAGATACGCAGTATTTT.

This chain links TRBV11-1 with TRBJ2-1; possible D gene TRBD2, 6 bases. The CDR3 loop spans 11 amino acids. CDR1 is SGHAT, CDR2 FQDESV, per germline (reference sequence). Trimming took 6 bases from V and 6 from J, leaving 6 bases between them. CDR3 DNA: TGTGCCAGCAGGGGGGGCAATGAGCAGTTCTTC. As protein: CASRGGNEQFF.

The chain combines TRBV10-3 with TRBJ2-1, with TRBD1 identical over 9 bases. CDR3 length: 14 residues. V gave up 5 bases and J gave up 4 bases; unmatched junction bases: 3. Per germline, CDR1 ENHRY and CDR2 SYGVKD. As DNA, the CDR3 is TGTGCCATCAGTCGACAGGGGGTATACAATGAGCAGTTCTTC. This encodes CAISRQGVYNEQFF.

This chain connects TRBV7-2 to TRBJ2-3, with TRBD2 matching 10 bases. Per the germline V gene, CDR1 is SGHTA and CDR2 is FQGNSA. This CDR3 region has 16 residues. V was clipped by 3 bases and J by 1 base; unmatched bases: 4. The CDR3 region has the DNA TGTGCCAGCAGCTTTCAAAGCGGGAGGGGCACAGATACGCAGTATTTT. It specifies CASSFQSGRGTDTQYF.

As concerns this clone: Germline and junction disagree at one end, which may indicate a read error. The genes are TRBV7-7 and TRBJ2-3, with a possible D match to TRBD1 (5 bases). The CDR3 contains 13 residues. Germline V gene lookup returns CDR1 SSHAT and CDR2 FNYEAQ (reference sequence). CDR3 nucleotide sequence: TGTGCTAGCAGCTTAACCCGACAGAACACGCAGTATTTT. Protein: CASSLTRQNTQYF.

This chain joins TRBV6-5 and TRBJ1-6; D not resolved. Per the germline V gene, CDR1 is MNHEY and CDR2 is SVGAGI. V was cut by 6 bases and J by 5 bases, with 14 bases left in between. The CDR3 extends over 15 amino acids. The chain's CDR3 is CASRVLPADNSPLHF. The CDR3 DNA sequence: TGTGCCAGCAGAGTCCTCCCCGCAGATAATTCACCCCTCCACTTT.

The chain carries TRBV28 and TRBJ2-1; D remains ambiguous. CDR1 MDHEN and CDR2 SYDVKM come from the germline V gene. V lost 2 bases, J lost 7 bases, and 3 bases lay in between. The CDR3 is 11 residues long. The CDR3 here is CASSLTNEQFF. In DNA form, the CDR3 reads TGTGCCAGCAGTTTAACAAATGAGCAGTTCTTC.

This clone was found once. The chain carries TRBV2 and TRBJ2-7, with 7 nucleotides matching TRBD1. From germline, CDR1 is SNHLY and CDR2 FYNNEI. Trimming removed 7 bases from V and 4 bases from J; junction bases left unmatched: 7. This CDR3 has 13 residues. The CDR3 here is CASTRDSIYEQYF. The CDR3 bases are TGTGCCAGCACAAGGGACAGTATTTACGAGCAGTACTTC.

The chain combines TRBV6-6 with TRBJ2-2; TRBD2 agrees at 9 bases. This CDR3 has 15 amino acids. Per the germline V gene, CDR1 is MNHNY and CDR2 is SVGAGI (reference sequence). The junction had 6 bases not matched to a gene; V was cut back by 4 bases and J by 6 bases. The CDR3 coding sequence is TGTGCCAGCAGTTCGCGGGGGGGAGAAGCCGGGGAGCTGTTTTTT. Translation: CASSSRGGEAGELFF.

This chain uses TRBV19 with TRBJ1-2, with unresolved D. The CDR3 loop spans 11 amino acids. The V gene lost 5 bases and the J gene lost 2 bases, with 3 bases spanning the gap. Germline assignment: CDR1 LNHDA and CDR2 SQIVND (reference sequence). The CDR3 here is CASSRNYGYTF. In DNA, the CDR3 is TGTGCCAGTAGTCGGAACTATGGCTACACCTTC.

The chain couples TRBV7-2 to TRBJ2-1, with 8 nucleotides matching TRBD1. Germline CDR1 reads SGHTA; CDR2 reads FQGNSA. The CDR3 runs 14 residues. Germline trimming cut 1 base from V and 6 bases from J; bases unmatched to any gene: 2. CDR3 nucleotides: TGTGCCAGCAGCTTAGAACAGGGGGGCAATGAGCAGTTCTTC. Its protein product is CASSLEQGGNEQFF. The variable domain in full, with the rest retrieved from reference TRBV7-2 and TRBJ2-1, is GAGVSQSPSNKVTEKGKDVELRCDPISGHTALYWYRQSLGQGLEFLIYFQGNSAPDKSGLPSDRFSAERTGGSVSTLTIQRTQQEDSAVYLCASSLEQGGNEQFFGPGTRLTVL.

This chain uses TRBV9 with TRBJ2-5; the D gene is possibly TRBD2 (6 bases). There are 16 residues in the CDR3. Trimming cost V 7 bases and J 4 bases, with 23 bases left between them. Germline V gene data show CDR1 as SGDLS and CDR2 as YYNGEE. CDR3: CASANAGEAGRETQYF. CDR3 nucleotides: TGTGCCAGCGCCAATGCCGGGGAGGCGGGGCGAGAGACCCAGTACTTC.

The rearrangement joins TRBV5-6 to TRBJ1-4, with D maybe TRBD1 (5 bases). CDR1 is SGHDT and CDR2 is YYEEEE in the germline V gene. The CDR3 is 15 residues long. V was cut by 4 bases and J by 5 bases, with 15 bases left in between. The CDR3 reads CASSGLDGQNEKLFF. Written as DNA, the CDR3 is TGTGCCAGCAGCGGGCTGGACGGACAAAATGAAAAACTGTTTTTT.

The chain employs TRBV7-6 and TRBJ2-2; 12 nucleotides agree with TRBD2. V shed 4 bases and J 3 bases; nucleotides not matched to a gene: 3. The CDR3 contains 16 residues. Germline CDR1 is SGHVS and CDR2 is FNYEAQ. Here the CDR3 reads CASSSRLAGDTGELFF. The CDR3, as DNA: TGTGCCAGCAGCTCAAGACTAGCGGGGGACACCGGGGAGCTGTTTTTT.

This rearrangement joins TRBV4-3 to TRBJ1-5; perhaps TRBD1 as D (5 bases). Germline CDR1 reads LGHNA; CDR2 reads YSLEER. The CDR3 sequence is 15 residues long. V was cut by 2 bases and J by 4 bases, with 12 bases left in between. The CDR3 nucleotides read TGCGCCAGCAGCCAAATGCGGGGGGGAAATCAGCCCCAGCATTTT. This gives the protein CASSQMRGGNQPQHF.

The rearrangement uses TRBV28 and TRBJ1-1, with 8 bases identical to TRBD1. This CDR3 is built from 14 residues. Germline CDR1 and CDR2: MDHEN and SYDVKM. After removal of 6 bases from V and 3 bases from J, the junction contained 6 bases not matched to a gene. As DNA, the CDR3 is TGTGCCAGCAGACGATACAGGGGGGACACTGAAGCTTTCTTT. This encodes CASRRYRGDTEAFF.

This clone has only one observation. Here the CDR3 reads CSAILSDRPNTEAFF. The CDR3 region has the DNA TGCAGCGCCATTCTTTCGGACAGGCCGAACACTGAAGCTTTCTTT. The V and J genes are TRBV29-1 and TRBJ1-1; the match to TRBD1 covers 7 bases. Germline CDR1 SQVTM, CDR2 ANQGSEA. V was clipped by 7 bases and J by 1 base; unmatched bases: 12. The CDR3 covers 15 residues.

The table lists this clone with a count of one. The V and J genes are TRBV4-2 and TRBJ1-1, with 9 bases matching TRBD1. The CDR3 is 16 residues long. The germline gives CDR1 LGHNA, CDR2 YNFKEQ. V was clipped by 2 bases and J by 4 bases; unmatched bases: 8. This CDR3 is CASSQPPGQGTTEAFF. In DNA, the CDR3 is TGTGCCAGCAGCCAACCCCCAGGACAGGGGACCACTGAAGCTTTCTTT.

V usage is TRBV4-1 and J usage is TRBJ2-2, with 8 bases identical to TRBD2. Germline trimming cut 4 bases from V and 7 bases from J; bases unmatched to any gene: 14. Looked up from germline, CDR1 is MGHRA and CDR2 is YSYEKL. The CDR3 has 17 residues. The CDR3 DNA sequence: TGCGCCAGCAGCCCCCCCTTAGCGGGGCGGCGTGACGGGGAGCTGTTTTTT. Translation: CASSPPLAGRRDGELFF.

The rearrangement uses TRBV5-1 and TRBJ2-2; 7 bases match TRBD1. There are 14 residues in the CDR3. The V gene end was trimmed by 4 bases and the J gene end by 6 bases; junction bases not matched to a gene: 6. From germline, CDR1 is SGHRS and CDR2 YFSETQ. The CDR3 region is CASSAGQVAGELFF. The CDR3, as DNA: TGCGCCAGCAGCGCTGGACAGGTGGCCGGGGAGCTGTTTTTT.

The chain couples TRBV29-1 to TRBJ2-3; the D gene is possibly TRBD1 (5 bases). The CDR3 length is 14 residues. Germline V gene data show CDR1 as SQVTM and CDR2 as ANQGSEA. The CDR3 loop is CSARVGFSTDTQYF. CDR3 DNA: TGCAGTGCCAGGGTGGGATTTAGCACAGATACGCAGTATTTT.

The CDR3 bases are TGCGCCAGCAGCCAAGGTGGCGGGAGGACAAACAATGAGCAGTTCTTC. Its translation: CASSQGGGRTNNEQFF. The rearrangement links TRBV4-1 to TRBJ2-1; 8 bases agree with TRBD2. CDR3 length: 16 residues. The V gene's germline CDR1 is MGHRA and CDR2 YSYEKL. V was clipped by 1 base and J by 5 bases; unmatched bases: 7.

The chain recombines TRBV6-1 with TRBJ2-1, with 12 bases lining up with TRBD1. CDR1 and CDR2 from the germline V gene are MNHNS and SASEGT. The CDR3 length is 15 residues. Germline trimming cut 2 bases from V and 8 bases from J; bases unmatched to any gene: 4. CDR3 bases: TGTGCCAGCAGTGAATCGGGACAGGGGGCCTATGAGCAGTTCTTC. It yields the protein CASSESGQGAYEQFF.

As concerns this clone: This CDR3 is also generated by other DNA sequences in the sample. The CDR3 loop is CASSLVGTGDSPLHF. The CDR3 DNA reads TGCGCCAGCAGCTTGGTTGGGACAGGGGATTCACCCCTCCACTTT. V gene TRBV5-1 combines with J gene TRBJ1-6; TRBD1 agrees at 10 bases. Trimming at V came to 0 bases and at J to 8 bases, leaving 2 bases not matched to a gene. The CDR3 sequence is 15 residues long. Germline loops: CDR1 SGHRS, CDR2 YFSETQ. Variable domain in full (rest from reference TRBV5-1 and TRBJ1-6): KAGVTQTPRYLIKTRGQQVTLSCSPISGHRSVSWYQQTPGQGLQFLFEYFSETQRNKGNFPGRFSGRQFSNSRSEMNVSTLELGDSALYLCASSLVGTGDSPLHFGNGTRLTVT.

This clone appeared a few times. This chain joins TRBV9 and TRBJ2-2, with a possible D match to TRBD2 (5 bases). The V end was cut by 2 bases, the J end by 6 bases, with 8 bases between. The CDR3 totals 13 residues. Germline-derived CDR1 and CDR2 are SGDLS and YYNGEE. CDR3 nucleotides: TGTGCCAGCAGCGTGTACGGGGCCGGGGAGCTGTTTTTT. Translation: CASSVYGAGELFF.

The chain uses TRBV28 and TRBJ1-5; D perhaps matches TRBD1 (6 bases). The CDR3 is 16 amino acids. The V gene's germline CDR1 is MDHEN and CDR2 SYDVKM. Trimming stripped 5 bases from V and 1 base from J, with 15 bases between. The CDR3 spells CASSKLRGLSNQPQHF. CDR3 DNA: TGTGCCAGCAGTAAGCTCAGGGGCCTAAGCAATCAGCCCCAGCATTTT.

The chain recombines TRBV2 with TRBJ2-3, with 9 bases aligning to TRBD2. Germline trimming cut 3 bases from V and 0 bases from J; bases unmatched to any gene: 1. Germline V CDR1 and CDR2: SNHLY, FYNNEI. The CDR3 runs 15 residues. The DNA for the CDR3 is TGTGCCAGCAGTGATAGCGGGAGCAGCACAGATACGCAGTATTTT. Protein sequence: CASSDSGSSTDTQYF.